These 15 T cell receptor beta chains were all obtained from the same sample, sequenced in a study of patients and donors after allogeneic stem cell transplantation. Using its own MiXCR run on the RT-PCR reads, TCRdb lists one record per CDR3 protein. The sample has roughly 880,000 distinct CDR3 sequences; roughly 18% are singletons. The sequenced sample was blood, either unsorted or a sorted T cell fraction (not recorded which). The receptors come from a human donor who was either an allogeneic HSCT recipient or a stem cell or donor lymphocyte infusion donor (not recorded which). It is not recorded whose cells these are; they may come from a transplant donor.

This clonotype was seen only a few times. The genes are TRBV7-9 and TRBJ1-1; the D is unclear. From germline, CDR1 is SEHNR and CDR2 FQNEAQ (reference sequence). With 5 bases removed from V and 7 bases from J, the gap between germline ends came to 11 bases. This CDR3 is 12 amino acids long. CDR3 coding DNA: TGTGCCAGCAGCCCCCGGGGTTATGAAGCTTTCTTT. Protein: CASSPRGYEAFF.

The sample holds a few counts of this clonotype. This chain links TRBV20-1 with TRBJ1-2, with TRBD1 identical over 8 bases. Unmatched junction bases numbered 10, after V lost 6 bases and J lost 10 bases. The CDR3 has 12 amino acids. The germline V gene has CDR1 DFQATT and CDR2 SNEGSKA (reference sequence). The CDR3 sequence is CSAEEGQAPYTF. In nucleotides, the CDR3 is TGCAGTGCCGAGGAGGGACAGGCACCCTACACCTTC.

The V call is TRBV20-1, the J call TRBJ2-7, with 9 bases matching TRBD2. This CDR3 has 15 residues. V lost 0 bases to trimming and J lost 3 bases; unmatched junction nucleotides: 6. From germline, CDR1 is DFQATT and CDR2 SNEGSKA (reference sequence). CDR3 DNA: TGCAGTGCTAGAGATCTGACTAGCGGATTCTACGAGCAGTACTTC. Protein: CSARDLTSGFYEQYF.

Note on this clonotype: A much larger clone sits a single nucleotide away, making a read error possible. V usage is TRBV9 and J usage is TRBJ2-1, with D tentatively TRBD2 (7 bases). The CDR3 sequence is 20 residues long. The V gene lost 4 bases and the J gene lost 0 bases, with 26 bases spanning the gap. In germline, CDR1 is SGDLS, CDR2 YYNGEE. For the CDR3, the DNA is TGTGCCAGCAGCTTATCTAAAAGGGGGGGACCGAAATCCTCCTACAATGAGCAGTTCTTC. It translates to CASSLSKRGGPKSSYNEQFF.

This clonotype has a single count. V is TRBV19 and J is TRBJ2-1; D gene ambiguous. CDR1 and CDR2 (germline): LNHDA, SQIVND (reference sequence). V was pared by 2 bases and J by 8 bases, with 7 bases between. The CDR3 is 12 residues long. The CDR3: CASSIHRDEQFF. The DNA for the CDR3 is TGTGCCAGTAGTATACATCGGGATGAGCAGTTCTTC.

The chain links TRBV12-3 or TRBV12-4 to TRBJ1-5; D gene ambiguous. The CDR3 has 13 residues. Between the trimmed V and J ends, which lost 4 bases and 8 bases, there was a span of 12 bases. CDR3 in amino acids: CASSSRPVEPQHF. CDR3 DNA: TGTGCCAGCAGTTCACGGCCCGTGGAGCCCCAGCATTTT.

This clonotype was seen a few times. The V gene is TRBV12-3 or TRBV12-4, the J gene TRBJ1-1; D gene uncertain. The CDR3 contains 13 residues. Trimming removed 1 base at V and 4 bases at J, with 7 bases between. Here the CDR3 DNA reads TGTGCCAGCAGTTTAGGGGCGATCACTGAAGCTTTCTTT. This codes for CASSLGAITEAFF.

This clonotype has more than one count but fewer than ten. This chain connects TRBV15 to TRBJ1-5; TRBD1 aligns across 9 bases. In germline, CDR1 is LNHNV, CDR2 YYDKDF (reference sequence). The CDR3 runs to 15 residues. The J segment lost 4 bases and the V segment lost 1 base, leaving 2 bases of the junction unmatched. As DNA, the CDR3 is TGTGCCACCAGCAGAGTCGGACAGGGGAATCAGCCCCAGCATTTT. Its translation: CATSRVGQGNQPQHF. Based on the CDR3 plus reference TRBV15 and TRBJ1-5, the full variable domain is DAMVIQNPRYQVTQFGKPVTLSCSQTLNHNVMYWYQQKSSQAPKLLFHYYDKDFNNEADTPDNFQSRRPNTSFCFLDIRSPGLGDTAMYLCATSRVGQGNQPQHFGDGTRLSIL.

This clonotype came up a few times. This sequence joins TRBV4-3 and TRBJ2-7, with 10 bases fitting TRBD2. This CDR3 comprises 16 residues. V lost 3 bases to trimming and J lost 3 bases; unmatched junction nucleotides: 8. The V gene's germline CDR1 is LGHNA and CDR2 YSLEER. In DNA form, the CDR3 reads TGCGCCAGCAGCCAGGGATTAGCGGGGGGACACTACGAGCAGTACTTC. Translation: CASSQGLAGGHYEQYF.

The chain recombines TRBV2 with TRBJ1-1; unclear D gene. Germline V gives CDR1 SNHLY, CDR2 FYNNEI. The CDR3 runs 11 residues. Trimming cost V 8 bases and J 0 bases, with 4 bases left between them. This CDR3 is CASVMNTEAFF. CDR3 nucleotides: TGTGCCAGCGTGATGAACACTGAAGCTTTCTTT. Together with reference TRBV2 and TRBJ1-1, the CDR3 gives the full variable domain: EPEVTQTPSHQVTQMGQEVILRCVPISNHLYFYWYRQILGQKVEFLVSFYNNEISEKSEIFDDQFSVERPDGSNFTLKIRSTKLEDSAMYFCASVMNTEAFFGQGTRLTVV.

The chain employs TRBV11-1 and TRBJ2-7, with 7 positions matching TRBD2. The ends lost 3 bases at V and 2 bases at J; junction bases unmatched: 19. The length of the CDR3 is 19 residues. Germline lookup yields CDR1 SGHAT and CDR2 FQDESV (reference sequence). The CDR3 reads CASSFPPWFSASGTYEQYF. The CDR3 bases are TGTGCCAGCAGCTTTCCACCCTGGTTCTCTGCTAGCGGAACCTACGAGCAGTACTTC.

Ten or more counts support this clonotype. The V call is TRBV12-3 or TRBV12-4, the J call TRBJ1-2; 8 bases map to TRBD1. The V and J ends lost 6 bases and 0 bases, in that order; junction bases with no gene match: 6. The CDR3 is 15 residues long. The CDR3 reads CASRGGTGTNYGYTF. The CDR3 DNA sequence: TGTGCCAGCAGGGGGGGGACAGGAACTAACTATGGCTACACCTTC.

This rearrangement joins TRBV14 to TRBJ1-4, with 7 positions matching TRBD1. This CDR3 comprises 17 residues. Germline values: CDR1 SGHDN, CDR2 FVKESK. V shed 3 bases, J shed 4 bases, and the junction held 11 bases outside the gene matches. The CDR3 loop is CASSQRAPTGFNEKLFF. The CDR3 bases are TGTGCCAGCAGCCAGCGGGCCCCGACAGGGTTTAATGAAAAACTGTTTTTT.

The chain recombines TRBV11-1 with TRBJ2-2; 9 nucleotides align to TRBD1. V lost 5 bases to trimming and J lost 6 bases; unmatched junction nucleotides: 16. The CDR3 runs to 18 residues. The V gene's germline CDR1 is SGHAT and CDR2 FQDESV (reference sequence). The CDR3 nucleotides are TGTGCCAGCAGCGCGCTCTCCCGGGACAGGGAGGCCCCCGGGGAGCTGTTTTTT. As protein: CASSALSRDREAPGELFF. Variable domain in full (rest from reference TRBV11-1 and TRBJ2-2): EAEVAQSPRYKITEKSQAVAFWCDPISGHATLYWYRQILGQGPELLVQFQDESVVDDSQLPKDRFSAERLKGVDSTLKIQPAELGDSAMYLCASSALSRDREAPGELFFGEGSRLTVL.

This chain links TRBV5-1 with TRBJ1-1; D is undetermined. CDR1 SGHRS and CDR2 YFSETQ come from the germline V gene. CDR3 length equals 12 residues. V lost 7 bases and J lost 3, with 10 bases in between. The DNA of the CDR3 is TGCGCCAGCGATACTCACCACACTGAAGCTTTCTTT. This gives the protein CASDTHHTEAFF.